Detailed here is one T cell receptor (beta chain). It lacks a known antigen. No qualities accompany the bases; no much larger clone lies one base away. The library was obtained by PCR. The data were produced on an Illumina HiSeq 4000. Bulk TCR libraries were prepared as previously described, using TCR primers listed in Table S5. Purification of total RNA was performed with the Qiagen AllPrep DNA/RNA kit. Before analysis, reads from multiple sequencing runs of one library were combined. As for how the authors treated the data: Reads were retained only if the reads had an exact TCR constant sequence, and the retained reads were trimmed to 150 nt and grouped according to their 12-nt molecular barcodes. Reads in each barcode group were sub-clustered using a 15% Levenshtein threshold, and a quality-weighted consensus sequence was built for each RNA molecule. Non-functional sequences were removed, as were lower-count sequences one edit away from another. Based on fitting two negative binomial distributions, any barcode sub-cluster with under 20% of the maximum read count was discarded. TCRdb ran its own pipeline on the public reads, namely fastp trimming at Q25 and MiXCR clone calling, and kept in-frame beta chains. Here each entry gathers all rows of one CDR3 protein and keeps the most common genes and DNA. TCRdb assigned the V and J calls; the authors' analysis was not used. Within this sample are about 510,000 distinct CDR3 sequences, with over 20% of them counted one time only. Clones ranked in the top ten supply under 0.85% of the sample.

The entry originates in a study of molecular identifiers for immune sequencing clone quantification (dated by TCRdb to 2016 to 2018). About the investigation overall: For a replicate experiment, the RNA from either about 20,000 or 100,000 naive CD8 T cells was divided into five aliquots, and four of those aliquots went on to sequencing. This methods study used CD8 T cells to benchmark TCR RNA copy counting and molecular-identifier clustering-based TCR repertoire sequencing (MIDCIRS).

V lost 0 bases and J lost 0 bases, and the count of bases not matched to a germline gene is 4. The CDR3, from cysteine to phenylalanine, totals 16 residues. Only the CDR3 portion is preserved as DNA: 48 bases, with reading frame beginning at the first base. CDR1 LGHNA and CDR2 YNFKEQ are derived from the germline V gene. Libraries of naive CD8 T cells were built from anywhere between about 19,000 and 1,000,000 sorted cells, with 10%, 30% or 50% of the purified RNA used. Naive CD8 T cells, defined as CD8+CD4-CCR7+CD45RA+, were FACS-sorted into RLT Plus buffer on a BD FACSAria II. Detection sensitivity was tested by spiking Jurkat RNA equal to some 10 TCR copies' worth into samples containing about 19,000-1,000,000 naive CD8 T cells. CD8 T cells were enriched with RosetteSep CD8+ T Cell Enrichment Cocktail and Ficoll-Paque, followed by ACK red cell lysis. Overall study results and their limits: When barcode sub-clustering was not used, chimeric consensus sequences inflated TCR diversity, with chimeras reaching as high as 47%. Even against a background of one million naive CD8 T cells, spiked-in Jurkat TCR RNA amounting to a single cell's worth was reported to be detectable. Highly expanded clone sizes could be underestimated because identical TCR molecules may share a barcode. Clones above 20 RNA copies held over 97% of molecules in CMV-specific effector cells but under 1% in naive cells. Naive libraries contained spiked-in Jurkat TCR RNA (roughly 10 copies' worth), which is not part of the donor repertoire. Approximately 3.3 recovered TCR RNA copies per cell were obtained by modeling, versus about ten by digital PCR, implying a capture efficiency of around 28%.

The clonotype was recovered from a human donor in good health. Some libraries in this study had Jurkat cell RNA spiked in. The rearrangement combines TRBV4-2 with TRBJ2-7, and TRBD1 aligns with 8 junction nucleotides. Sequencing was performed on naive CD8+ T cells from blood, with Jurkat cell RNA spiked in. What the cell subset or site label conveys for this sample: FACS-sorted CD8+CD4-CCR7+CD45RA+ naive T cells. In nucleotides, the sequence is TGTGCCAGCAGCCAAGAAGCAGGGGGCCGCTCCTACGAGCAGTACTTC. Its product reads: CASSQEAGGRSYEQYF.